This T cell receptor beta chain is drawn from a study of T cell repertoires in cytomegalovirus infection. The overall study: Both CMV infection and a matching HLA type were indicated by public TCR beta signatures.

A single record per CDR3 protein comes from TCRdb applying MiXCR to the reads. The profile shows fewer than 550,000 distinct CDR3 sequences, less than 30% of them singletons. Study results and caveats: There were carriers of CMV plus the relevant HLA, and cumulative public TCR beta family frequency identified them. The ex vivo response was dominated by HLA-C-restricted CMV-specific TCR beta clonotypes.

Concerning this clonotype: Its cognate antigen is unknown.

Germline CDR1 MNHEY, CDR2 SVGAGI. CDR3 length: 15 residues. V shed 6 bases and J 4 bases; nucleotides not matched to a gene: 11. The V and J genes are TRBV6-5 and TRBJ1-1; 7 bases match TRBD1. The specimen was PBMCs. This TCR was sampled from a human donor in good health (CMV status not recorded). Some clones in this sample may be carry-over from other donors' samples. The DNA for the CDR3 is TGTGCCAGCAGAACTAGCAGGGGGATTGGCACTGAAGCTTTCTTT. It translates to CASRTSRGIGTEAFF.